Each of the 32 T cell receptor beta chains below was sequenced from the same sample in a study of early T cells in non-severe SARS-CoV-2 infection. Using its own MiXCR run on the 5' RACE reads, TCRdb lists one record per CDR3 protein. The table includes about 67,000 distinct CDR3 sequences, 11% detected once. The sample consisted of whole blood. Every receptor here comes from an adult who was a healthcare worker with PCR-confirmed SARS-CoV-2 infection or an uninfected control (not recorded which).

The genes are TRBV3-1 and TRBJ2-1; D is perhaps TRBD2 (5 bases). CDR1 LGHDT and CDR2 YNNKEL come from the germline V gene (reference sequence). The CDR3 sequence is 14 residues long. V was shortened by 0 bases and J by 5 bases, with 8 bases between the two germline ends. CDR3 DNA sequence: TGTGCCAGCAGCCAAGAGGCGGGCCACAATGAGCAGTTCTTC. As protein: CASSQEAGHNEQFF.

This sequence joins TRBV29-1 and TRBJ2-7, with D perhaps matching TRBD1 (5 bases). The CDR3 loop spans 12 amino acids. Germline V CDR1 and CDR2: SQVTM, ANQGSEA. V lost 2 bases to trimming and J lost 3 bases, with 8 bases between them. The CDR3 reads CSVEKQDYEQYF. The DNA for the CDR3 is TGCAGCGTTGAAAAACAGGACTACGAGCAGTACTTC.

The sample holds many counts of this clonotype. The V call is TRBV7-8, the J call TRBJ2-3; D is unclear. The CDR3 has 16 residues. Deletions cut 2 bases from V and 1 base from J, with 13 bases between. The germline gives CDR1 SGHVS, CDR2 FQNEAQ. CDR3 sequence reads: CASSLFEDRGTDTQYF. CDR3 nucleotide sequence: TGTGCCAGCAGCTTATTTGAGGACCGGGGCACAGATACGCAGTATTTT.

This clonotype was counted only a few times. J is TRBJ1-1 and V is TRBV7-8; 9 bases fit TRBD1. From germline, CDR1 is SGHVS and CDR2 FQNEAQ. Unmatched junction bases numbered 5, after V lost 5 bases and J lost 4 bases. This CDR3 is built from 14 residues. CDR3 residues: CASSLTGGRTEAFF. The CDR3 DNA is TGTGCCAGCAGCCTAACAGGGGGCCGCACTGAAGCTTTCTTT.

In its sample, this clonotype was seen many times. The CDR3: CASSLQGQGNYEQYF. The CDR3 DNA sequence: TGTGCCAGCAGCTTACAGGGACAGGGGAACTACGAGCAGTACTTC. The chain carries TRBV11-2 and TRBJ2-7; 10 bases are shared with TRBD1. The ends lost 2 bases at V and 3 bases at J; junction bases unmatched: 4. This CDR3 spans 15 amino acids. The germline V gene encodes CDR1 SGHAT and CDR2 FQNNGV. Complete variable domain (other parts from reference TRBV11-2 and TRBJ2-7): EAGVAQSPRYKIIEKRQSVAFWCNPISGHATLYWYQQILGQGPKLLIQFQNNGVVDDSQLPKDRFSAERLKGVDSTLKIQPAKLEDSAVYLCASSLQGQGNYEQYFGPGTRLTVT.

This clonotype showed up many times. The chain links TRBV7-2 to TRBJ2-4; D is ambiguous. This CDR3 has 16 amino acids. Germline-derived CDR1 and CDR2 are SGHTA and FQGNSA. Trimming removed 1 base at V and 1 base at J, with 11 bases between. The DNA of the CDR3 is TGTGCCAGCAGCTTAGGGTTTGTAGGGGCCAAAAACATTCAGTACTTC. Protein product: CASSLGFVGAKNIQYF. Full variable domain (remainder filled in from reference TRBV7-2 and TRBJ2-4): GAGVSQSPSNKVTEKGKDVELRCDPISGHTALYWYRQSLGQGLEFLIYFQGNSAPDKSGLPSDRFSAERTGGSVSTLTIQRTQQEDSAVYLCASSLGFVGAKNIQYFGAGTRLSVL.

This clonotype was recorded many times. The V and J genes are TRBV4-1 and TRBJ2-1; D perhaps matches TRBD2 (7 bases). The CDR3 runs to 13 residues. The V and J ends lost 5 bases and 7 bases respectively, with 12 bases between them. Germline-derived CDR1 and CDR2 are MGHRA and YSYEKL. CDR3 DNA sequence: TGCGCCAGCAGCGGGGGGGCCTTTAATGAGCAGTTCTTC. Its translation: CASSGGAFNEQFF.

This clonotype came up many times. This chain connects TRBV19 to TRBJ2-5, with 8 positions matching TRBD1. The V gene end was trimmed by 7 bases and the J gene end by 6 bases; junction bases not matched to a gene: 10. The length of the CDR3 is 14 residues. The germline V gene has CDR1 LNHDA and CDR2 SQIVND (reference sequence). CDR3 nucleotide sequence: TGTGCCAGTACCCCCGGACAGGGTTACCAGACCCAGTACTTC. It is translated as CASTPGQGYQTQYF.

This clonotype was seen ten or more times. The CDR3 loop reads CASSSGTSGSHEQFF. In DNA, the CDR3 is TGTGCCAGCAGCTCCGGGACTAGCGGGAGTCATGAGCAGTTCTTC. The chain recombines TRBV11-2 with TRBJ2-1, with TRBD2 matching 14 bases. Germline assignment: CDR1 SGHAT and CDR2 FQNNGV. After removal of 4 bases from V and 8 bases from J, the junction contained 4 bases not matched to a gene. The CDR3 is 15 amino acids.

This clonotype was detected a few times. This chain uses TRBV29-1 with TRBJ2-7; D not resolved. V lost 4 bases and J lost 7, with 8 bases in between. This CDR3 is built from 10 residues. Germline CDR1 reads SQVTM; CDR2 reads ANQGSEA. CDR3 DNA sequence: TGCAGCGTTGGGACCGATGAGCAGTACTTC. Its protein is CSVGTDEQYF.

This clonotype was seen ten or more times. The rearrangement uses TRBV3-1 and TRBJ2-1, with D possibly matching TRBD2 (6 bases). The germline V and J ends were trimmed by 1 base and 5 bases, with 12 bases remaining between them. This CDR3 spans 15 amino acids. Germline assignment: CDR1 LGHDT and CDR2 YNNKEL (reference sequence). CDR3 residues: CASSQAVAGNNEQFF. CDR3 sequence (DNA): TGTGCCAGCAGCCAAGCGGTGGCGGGGAACAATGAGCAGTTCTTC.

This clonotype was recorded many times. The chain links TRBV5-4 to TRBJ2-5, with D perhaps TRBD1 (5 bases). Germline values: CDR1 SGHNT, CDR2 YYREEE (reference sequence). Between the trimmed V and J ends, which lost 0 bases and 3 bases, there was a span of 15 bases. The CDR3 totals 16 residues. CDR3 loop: CASSLVSGHRKETQYF. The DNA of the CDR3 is TGTGCCAGCAGCTTGGTTTCTGGACATAGAAAAGAGACCCAGTACTTC.

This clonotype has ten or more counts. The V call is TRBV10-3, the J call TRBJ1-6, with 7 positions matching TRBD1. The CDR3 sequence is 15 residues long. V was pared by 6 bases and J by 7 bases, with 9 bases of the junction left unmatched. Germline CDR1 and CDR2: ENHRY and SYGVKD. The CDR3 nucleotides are TGTGCCATCAGCTTCACGGGACAGTCGAATTCACCCCTCCACTTT. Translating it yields CAISFTGQSNSPLHF.

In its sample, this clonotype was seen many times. Here the CDR3 reads CASSPTGGLREQYF. The DNA of the CDR3 is TGCGCCAGCAGCCCAACAGGCGGGCTCCGCGAGCAGTACTTC. The rearrangement joins TRBV4-1 to TRBJ2-7; tentatively, D is TRBD1 or TRBD2 (5 bases each). The CDR3 is 14 residues long. Looked up from germline, CDR1 is MGHRA and CDR2 is YSYEKL. V was cut by 4 bases and J by 6 bases, with 16 bases left in between.

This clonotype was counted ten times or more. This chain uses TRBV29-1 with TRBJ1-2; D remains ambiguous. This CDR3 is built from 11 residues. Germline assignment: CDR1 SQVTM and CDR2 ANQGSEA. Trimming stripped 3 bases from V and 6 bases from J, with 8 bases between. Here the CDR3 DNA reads TGCAGCGTTGAGGGAGCAAATGGCTACACCTTC. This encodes CSVEGANGYTF.

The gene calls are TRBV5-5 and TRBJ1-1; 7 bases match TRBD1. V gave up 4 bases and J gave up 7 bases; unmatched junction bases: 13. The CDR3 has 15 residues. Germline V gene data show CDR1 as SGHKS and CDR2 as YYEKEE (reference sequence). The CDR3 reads CASSPSGDRRFEAFF. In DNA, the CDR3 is TGTGCCAGCAGCCCTTCTGGGGACAGAAGGTTTGAAGCTTTCTTT.

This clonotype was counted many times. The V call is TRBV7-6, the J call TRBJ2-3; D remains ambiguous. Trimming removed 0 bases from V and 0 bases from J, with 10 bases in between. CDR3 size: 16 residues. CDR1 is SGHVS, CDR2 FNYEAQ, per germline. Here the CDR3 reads CASSLAHTGSTDTQYF. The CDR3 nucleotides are TGTGCCAGCAGCTTAGCGCATACGGGTAGCACAGATACGCAGTATTTT.

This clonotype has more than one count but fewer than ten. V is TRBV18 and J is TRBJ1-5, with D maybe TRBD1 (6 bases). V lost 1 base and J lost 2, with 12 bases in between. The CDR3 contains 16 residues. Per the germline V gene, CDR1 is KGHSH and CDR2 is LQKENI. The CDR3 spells CASSPRGGGGNQPQHF. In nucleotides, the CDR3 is TGTGCCAGCTCACCACGGGGGGGCGGCGGCAATCAGCCCCAGCATTTT.

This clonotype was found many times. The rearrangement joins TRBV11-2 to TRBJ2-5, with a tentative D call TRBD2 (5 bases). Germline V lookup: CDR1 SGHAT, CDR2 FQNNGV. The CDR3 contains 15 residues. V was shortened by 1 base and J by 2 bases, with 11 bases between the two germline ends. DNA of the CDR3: TGTGCCAGCAGCTTAGGTCTAGCTTATCAAGAGACCCAGTACTTC. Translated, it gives CASSLGLAYQETQYF.

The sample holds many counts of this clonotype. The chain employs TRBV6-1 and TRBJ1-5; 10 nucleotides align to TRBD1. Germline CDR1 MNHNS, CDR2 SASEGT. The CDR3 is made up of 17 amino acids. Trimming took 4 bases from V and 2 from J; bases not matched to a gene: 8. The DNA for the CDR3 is TGTGCCAGCAGTGTAGTGACAGGGGGCACCGGCAATCAGCCCCAGCATTTT. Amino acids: CASSVVTGGTGNQPQHF.

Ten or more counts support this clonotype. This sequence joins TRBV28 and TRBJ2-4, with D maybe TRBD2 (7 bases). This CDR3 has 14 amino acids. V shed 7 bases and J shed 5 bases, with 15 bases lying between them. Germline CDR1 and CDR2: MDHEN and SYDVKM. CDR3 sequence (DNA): TGTGCCAGCAAAACGGGGGGCGCTGAAAACATTCAGTACTTC. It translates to CASKTGGAENIQYF.

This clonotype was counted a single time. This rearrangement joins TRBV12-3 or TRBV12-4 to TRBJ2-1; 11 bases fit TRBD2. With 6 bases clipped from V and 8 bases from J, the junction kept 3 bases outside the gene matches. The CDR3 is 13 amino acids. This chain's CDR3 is CASRLGLADEQFF. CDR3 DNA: TGTGCCAGCAGATTGGGACTAGCGGATGAGCAGTTCTTC.

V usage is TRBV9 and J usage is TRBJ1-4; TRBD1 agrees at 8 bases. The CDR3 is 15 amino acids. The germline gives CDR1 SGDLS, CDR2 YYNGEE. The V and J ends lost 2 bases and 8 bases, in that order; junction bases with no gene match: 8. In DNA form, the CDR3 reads TGTGCCAGCAGCGTTCAGGGGGCGGTCGACGAAAAACTGTTTTTT. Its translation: CASSVQGAVDEKLFF.

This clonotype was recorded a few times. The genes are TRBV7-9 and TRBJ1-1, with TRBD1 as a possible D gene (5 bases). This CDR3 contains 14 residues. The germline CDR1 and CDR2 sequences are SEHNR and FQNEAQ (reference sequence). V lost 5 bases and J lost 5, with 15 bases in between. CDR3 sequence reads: CASSPGLGYTEAFF. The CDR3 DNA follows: TGTGCCAGCAGCCCGGGGCTGGGATATACTGAAGCTTTCTTT.

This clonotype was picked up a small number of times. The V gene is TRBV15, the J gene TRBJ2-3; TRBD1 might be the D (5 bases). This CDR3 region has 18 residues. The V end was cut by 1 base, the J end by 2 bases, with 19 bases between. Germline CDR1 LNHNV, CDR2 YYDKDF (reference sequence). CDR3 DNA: TGTGCCACCAGCAGAGCCCGCATCGGACAAGTTGTCACAGATACGCAGTATTTT. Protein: CATSRARIGQVVTDTQYF.

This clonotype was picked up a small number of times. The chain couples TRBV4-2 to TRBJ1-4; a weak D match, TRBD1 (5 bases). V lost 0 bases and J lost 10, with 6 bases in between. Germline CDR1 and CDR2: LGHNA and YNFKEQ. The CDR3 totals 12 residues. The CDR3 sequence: CASSQEGGKLFF. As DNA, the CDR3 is TGTGCCAGCAGCCAAGAGGGGGGAAAACTGTTTTTT.

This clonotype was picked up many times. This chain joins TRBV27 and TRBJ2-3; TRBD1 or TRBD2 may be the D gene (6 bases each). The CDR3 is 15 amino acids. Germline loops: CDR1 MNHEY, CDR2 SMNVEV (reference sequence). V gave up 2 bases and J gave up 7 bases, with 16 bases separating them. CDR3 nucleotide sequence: TGTGCCAGCAGTTTAACCGGGGGCCCCTCCTATACGCAGTATTTT. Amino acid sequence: CASSLTGGPSYTQYF.

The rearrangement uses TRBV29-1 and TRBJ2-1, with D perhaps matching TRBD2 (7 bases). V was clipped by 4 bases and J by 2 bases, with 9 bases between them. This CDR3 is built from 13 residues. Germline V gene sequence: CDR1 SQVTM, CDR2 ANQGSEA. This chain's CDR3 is CSVGEGAYNEQFF. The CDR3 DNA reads TGCAGCGTTGGGGAGGGGGCCTACAATGAGCAGTTCTTC.

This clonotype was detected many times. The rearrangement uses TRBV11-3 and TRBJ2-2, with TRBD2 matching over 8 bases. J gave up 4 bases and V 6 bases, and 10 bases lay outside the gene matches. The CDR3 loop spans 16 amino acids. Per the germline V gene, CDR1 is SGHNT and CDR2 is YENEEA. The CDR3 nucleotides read TGTGCCAGCAGAACCCCGGGACTAGGTTTCACCGGGGAGCTGTTTTTT. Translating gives CASRTPGLGFTGELFF. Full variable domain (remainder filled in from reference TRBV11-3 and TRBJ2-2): EAGVVQSPRYKIIEKKQPVAFWCNPISGHNTLYWYLQNLGQGPELLIRYENEEAVDDSQLPKDRFSAERLKGVDSTLKIQPAELGDSAVYLCASRTPGLGFTGELFFGEGSRLTVL.

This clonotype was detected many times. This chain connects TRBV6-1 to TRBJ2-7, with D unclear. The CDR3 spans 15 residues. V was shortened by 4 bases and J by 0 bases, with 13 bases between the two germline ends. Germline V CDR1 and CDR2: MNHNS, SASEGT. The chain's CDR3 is CASSGAASNSYEQYF. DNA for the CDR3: TGTGCCAGCAGTGGGGCTGCGTCCAACTCCTACGAGCAGTACTTC.

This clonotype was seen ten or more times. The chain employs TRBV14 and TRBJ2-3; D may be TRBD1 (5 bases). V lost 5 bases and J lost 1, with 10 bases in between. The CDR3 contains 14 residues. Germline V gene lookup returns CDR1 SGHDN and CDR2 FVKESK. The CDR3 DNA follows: TGTGCCAGCAGCTTCCGGACACGCACAGATACGCAGTATTTT. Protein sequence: CASSFRTRTDTQYF.

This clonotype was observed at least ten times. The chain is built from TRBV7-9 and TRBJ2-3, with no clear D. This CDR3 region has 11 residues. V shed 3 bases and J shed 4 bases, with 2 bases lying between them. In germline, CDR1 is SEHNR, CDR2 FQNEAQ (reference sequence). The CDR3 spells CASSFPDTQYF. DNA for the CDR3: TGTGCCAGCAGCTTTCCAGATACGCAGTATTTT.